The 19 T cell receptor beta chains below were found in one sample sequenced in a study of T cell responses to AZD1222 COVID-19 vaccine. Method: immunoSEQ multiplex PCR; TCRdb's copy keeps in-frame clones and lacks some. The top ten clones hold more than 4% of a sample with approximately 100,000 clones, 93% of them seen once. Sequenced here: peripheral blood, sampled on day 0 of AZD1222 vaccination. All receptors derive from an adult in good health.

The V and J genes are TRBV4-1 and TRBJ2-3, with 10 bases fitting TRBD1. The CDR3 consists of 19 residues. The V gene's germline CDR1 is MGHRA and CDR2 YSYEKL. The J segment lost 3 bases and the V segment lost 2 bases, leaving 14 bases of the junction unmatched. The CDR3 region is CASSQFSGGDRGITDTQYF. In DNA, the CDR3 is TGCGCCAGCAGCCAATTCTCTGGTGGGGACAGGGGAATAACAGATACGCAGTATTTT.

The chain combines TRBV19 with TRBJ1-1; D not resolved. Per germline, CDR1 LNHDA and CDR2 SQIVND (reference sequence). Trimming left V 3 bases short and J 1 base short, with 6 bases between. This CDR3 region has 13 residues. CDR3 sequence: CASSIIGNTEAFF. CDR3 coding DNA: TGTGCCAGTAGTATTATCGGGAACACTGAAGCTTTCTTT. Drawing the rest from reference TRBV19 and TRBJ1-1, the complete variable domain is DGGITQSPKYLFRKEGQNVTLSCEQNLNHDAMYWYRQDPGQGLRLIYYSQIVNDFQKGDIAEGYSVSREKKESFPLTVTSAQKNPTAFYLCASSIIGNTEAFFGQGTRLTVV.

V is TRBV27 and J is TRBJ2-1; D possibly corresponds to TRBD2 (5 bases). CDR3 length: 14 residues. V was pared by 0 bases and J by 7 bases, with 10 bases between. Per the germline V gene, CDR1 is MNHEY and CDR2 is SMNVEV (reference sequence). CDR3 in amino acids: CASSLSSRVNEQFF. The CDR3 nucleotides are TGTGCCAGCAGTTTATCGTCGAGGGTGAATGAGCAGTTCTTC.

The genes are TRBV5-5 and TRBJ1-1; no clear D gene. The V and J ends lost 2 bases and 2 bases respectively, with 4 bases between them. The CDR3 is made up of 12 amino acids. CDR1 is SGHKS, CDR2 YYEKEE, per germline (reference sequence). CDR3 sequence (DNA): TGTGCCAGCAGCTTTGGAAACACTGAAGCTTTCTTT. This gives the protein CASSFGNTEAFF.

The chain links TRBV28 to TRBJ2-5; D not resolved. Germline V gene sequence: CDR1 MDHEN, CDR2 SYDVKM. This CDR3 is 13 amino acids long. Trimming pared 5 bases from V and 5 bases from J, leaving 12 bases between. CDR3 sequence: CASSPDPVETQYF. The CDR3 coding sequence is TGTGCCAGCAGTCCCGATCCCGTGGAGACCCAGTACTTC.

The V call is TRBV9, the J call TRBJ1-3, with 8 nucleotides matching TRBD1. The germline V gene encodes CDR1 SGDLS and CDR2 YYNGEE. Losses at the gene ends were 0 bases for V and 4 bases for J; bases not matched to a gene: 3. There are 15 residues in the CDR3. The CDR3 DNA follows: TGTGCCAGCAGCGTAGCTGGGACAGGAGGAAACACCATATATTTT. Its protein is CASSVAGTGGNTIYF.

The chain is built from TRBV7-2 and TRBJ2-3, with D possibly being TRBD1 (5 bases). V shed 2 bases and J shed 6 bases, with 18 bases lying between them. The CDR3 runs 16 residues. Looked up from germline, CDR1 is SGHTA and CDR2 is FQGNSA. CDR3 sequence: CASSLWGRVTVDTQYF. The DNA of the CDR3 is TGTGCCAGCAGCTTATGGGGCCGGGTGACAGTTGATACGCAGTATTTT.

The chain links TRBV10-3 to TRBJ1-2; D is ambiguous. CDR1 and CDR2 from the germline V gene are ENHRY and SYGVKD. Between the trimmed V and J ends, which lost 3 bases and 0 bases, there was a span of 11 bases. The CDR3 consists of 15 residues. In nucleotides, the CDR3 is TGTGCCATCAGTGAAGGCGAGTTAGCTAACTATGGCTACACCTTC. Its translation is CAISEGELANYGYTF.

This clone was counted only a few times. The rearrangement links TRBV5-1 to TRBJ2-7; 8 nucleotides align to TRBD1. Losses at the gene ends were 5 bases for V and 1 base for J; bases not matched to a gene: 8. The CDR3 has 15 residues. CDR1 and CDR2 (germline): SGHRS, YFSETQ. The CDR3, as DNA: TGCGCCAGCAGTATACAGGGGGATCCTTCCTACGAGCAGTACTTC. Protein: CASSIQGDPSYEQYF.

The rearrangement links TRBV7-2 to TRBJ1-1, with TRBD1 as a possible D gene (5 bases). V dropped 5 bases and J dropped 1 base, with 8 bases sitting between them. Per the germline V gene, CDR1 is SGHTA and CDR2 is FQGNSA. This CDR3 is built from 13 residues. The CDR3 region is CASSPQGNTEAFF. The DNA for the CDR3 is TGTGCCAGCAGCCCGCAGGGGAACACTGAAGCTTTCTTT.

The J gene is TRBJ2-1, the V gene TRBV14; 7 nucleotides line up with TRBD2. The CDR3 has 14 residues. Per the germline V gene, CDR1 is SGHDN and CDR2 is FVKESK. V lost 8 bases and J lost 8; bases outside the gene matches: 12. CDR3 protein: CASATGEGGYEQFF. In DNA, the CDR3 is TGTGCCAGCGCCACGGGGGAGGGCGGATATGAGCAGTTCTTC. Using reference TRBV14 and TRBJ2-1 for the parts outside the CDR3, the full variable domain is EAGVTQFPSHSVIEKGQTVTLRCDPISGHDNLYWYRRVMGKEIKFLLHFVKESKQDESGMPNNRFLAERTGGTYSTLKVQPAELEDSGVYFCASATGEGGYEQFFGPGTRLTVL.

The chain carries TRBV6-5 and TRBJ2-6; the D gene is possibly TRBD2 (5 bases). The CDR3 has 15 amino acids. Trimming pared 4 bases from V and 2 bases from J, leaving 9 bases between. CDR1 and CDR2 (germline): MNHEY, SVGAGI. The CDR3 bases are TGTGCCAGCAGTTGGACTCTAACTGGGGCCAACGTCCTGACTTTC. Its translation: CASSWTLTGANVLTF.

V is TRBV3-1 (or the pseudogene TRBV3-2) and J is TRBJ2-5; D not certain. The CDR3 consists of 12 residues. Deletions cut 4 bases from V and 7 bases from J, with 10 bases between. Germline lookup yields CDR1 LGHDT and CDR2 YNNKEL (reference sequence). CDR3 DNA sequence: TGTGCCAGCAGCCTCCGTGGTGGGACCCAGTACTTC. Its protein is CASSLRGGTQYF.

The chain recombines TRBV4-1 with TRBJ2-2, with 7 bases identical to TRBD1. V shed 4 bases, J shed 7 bases, and the junction held 3 bases outside the gene matches. Germline lookup yields CDR1 MGHRA and CDR2 YSYEKL. The CDR3 is 13 residues long. The CDR3 DNA is TGCGCCAGCAGCCTACAGGGGTTCGGGGAGCTGTTTTTT. Its translation: CASSLQGFGELFF.

The V gene is TRBV5-1, the J gene TRBJ2-7; D assignment may be TRBD1 or TRBD2 (5 bases each). This CDR3 comprises 14 residues. V was cut by 0 bases and J by 2 bases, with 9 bases left in between. CDR1 is SGHRS, CDR2 YFSETQ, per germline. The CDR3 loop is CASSLEPGPYEQYF. The DNA for the CDR3 is TGCGCCAGCAGCTTGGAACCGGGACCCTACGAGCAGTACTTC.

V gene TRBV6-2 or TRBV6-3 combines with J gene TRBJ1-2; TRBD1 matches 10 bases. With V trimmed by 5 bases and J by 4 bases, 22 bases remained unmatched. The germline V gene encodes CDR1 MNHEY and CDR2 SVGEGT. The CDR3 contains 20 residues. CDR3 amino acids: CASSLSPRGTGALFFYGYTF. The CDR3 region has the DNA TGTGCCAGCAGTCTCTCCCCCCGAGGGACAGGGGCGCTTTTCTTCTATGGCTACACCTTC.

The gene calls are TRBV4-3 and TRBJ2-7; D uncertain. The length of the CDR3 is 15 residues. V was cut by 0 bases and J by 3 bases, with 12 bases left in between. Per the germline V gene, CDR1 is LGHNA and CDR2 is YSLEER. The CDR3 region is CASSQDSGPVYEQYF. The CDR3 region has the DNA TGCGCCAGCAGCCAAGATTCCGGGCCGGTCTACGAGCAGTACTTC.

The chain combines TRBV4-2 with TRBJ2-7; the D gene is possibly TRBD2 (6 bases). V dropped 4 bases and J dropped 2 bases, with 6 bases sitting between them. Germline-derived CDR1 and CDR2 are LGHNA and YNFKEQ. CDR3 length: 12 residues. Here the CDR3 DNA reads TGTGCCAGCAGCCGGGGGGCCTACGAGCAGTACTTC. Its translation: CASSRGAYEQYF.

The chain recombines TRBV6-5 with TRBJ1-4; D may be TRBD1 (5 bases). This CDR3 is built from 14 residues. Germline lookup yields CDR1 MNHEY and CDR2 SVGAGI. V lost 0 bases to trimming and J lost 7 bases, with 9 bases between them. DNA for the CDR3: TGTGCCAGCAGTTACTCAGGGGTGGGTGAAAAACTGTTTTTT. Translating it yields CASSYSGVGEKLFF.